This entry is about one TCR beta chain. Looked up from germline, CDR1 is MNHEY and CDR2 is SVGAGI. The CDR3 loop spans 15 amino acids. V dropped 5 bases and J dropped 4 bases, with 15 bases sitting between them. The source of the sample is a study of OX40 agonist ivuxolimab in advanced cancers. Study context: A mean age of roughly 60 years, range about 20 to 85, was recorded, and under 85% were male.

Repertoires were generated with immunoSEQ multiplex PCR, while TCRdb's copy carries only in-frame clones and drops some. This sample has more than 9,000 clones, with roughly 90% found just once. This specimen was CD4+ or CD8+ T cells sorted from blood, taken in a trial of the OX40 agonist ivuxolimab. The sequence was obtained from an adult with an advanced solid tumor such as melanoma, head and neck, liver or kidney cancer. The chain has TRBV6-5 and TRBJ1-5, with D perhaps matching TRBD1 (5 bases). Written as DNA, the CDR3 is TGTGCCAGCAGTAACGACATTGGGGGGAATCAGCCCCAGCATTTT. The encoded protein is CASSNDIGGNQPQHF.